The sequence of this T cell receptor beta chain was determined in a study of cytotoxic CD8 clonotypes in ibrutinib-treated CLL (dated by TCRdb to 2020 to 2022). About the investigation overall: The cohort was composed of 10 to 11 relapsed/refractory and about 16 treatment-naive patients; IGHV unmutated status was identified in 17 patients. All remission and progressive disease samples were collected while patients were still receiving ibrutinib. Longitudinal samples were available for about 30% of the roughly 90 trial participants. Samples averaged approximately 240,000 productive templates and approximately 100,000 productive rearrangements. Cryopreserved peripheral blood mononuclear cells were collected at three points: before therapy, at response, and at either sustained remission or disease progression. The response samples were drawn at a median of roughly eleven months into treatment, with a range of about 6 to 36 months. Responses were partial in around 25 patients and complete in 2; after median approximately 69 months follow-up, about 14 stayed in remission and some twelve progressed. Findings and caveats that apply to the study as a whole: Clonality increased at ibrutinib response, stayed stable in sustained remission, and fell back toward baseline at progression. Sustained-remission and progressing patients did not have matched sampling times, and lymph node repertoires were not examined. Public clonotypes were rare and either contracted or stayed stable during treatment, and the rise in clonality at ibrutinib response reflected the expansion of private clonotypes. Baseline clonality was found to be higher than that of age-matched healthy donors and was strongly correlated with circulating CD8+ T-cell counts.

The meaning of the sample's time point label: progressive disease on ibrutinib. For TCR beta library preparation, 1.5 to 2 micrograms of genomic DNA were extracted from the cryopreserved PBMCs. Longitudinal blood samples from CLL patients on ibrutinib monotherapy underwent high-throughput TCR beta sequencing. The patients were enrolled in a single-center, open-label phase 2 trial of ibrutinib monotherapy. The V and J ends are trimmed by 5 bases and 0 bases, leaving 4 bases between them. Based on the germline V gene, the CDR1 and CDR2 sequences are SGHVS and FNYEAQ. The CDR3 numbers 12 residues from cysteine through phenylalanine. The retained sequence is limited to the CDR3, 36 bases, with the frame set at the first base. As concerns this clone: Its specific antigen is unknown. No base qualities exist here, and no much larger clone lies one base off it.

On a MiSeq, deep resolution sequencing aimed for a depth between 1 in 1 million and 1 in 200,000 T cells, with each clonotype covered 10x on average. The immunoSEQ hsTCRB Kit was used to generate the TCR beta libraries. The paper's data handling went like this. The data were analyzed with ImmunoSEQ Analyzer and ImmunoSEQ Data Assistant, and V, D and J gene assignments followed IMGT definitions. Clonality, with values ranging from 0 to 1, was calculated as one minus the normalized Shannon entropy of productive rearrangement frequencies. Only overrepresented clonotypes making up at least 0.05% of each patient's repertoire were included in the public clonotype analysis. Repertoires from some 13 age-matched healthy donors in immuneACCESS were used as clonality controls. TCRdb mirrors the immuneACCESS table, restricted to in-frame sequences. Some clones are absent from its copies; in checked studies, under half trace to an unresolved V gene, and the reason for the others is unknown. That table supplies the V and J calls and clone size; D and trimming were determined from the DNA. The sample table lists some 170,000 clones, approximately 91% of them with a count of one. Clones ranked in the top ten supply roughly 3% of the sample.

This clonotype was obtained from a human donor with chronic lymphocytic leukemia. The sample was PBMCs, taken at disease progression, from a patient treated with ibrutinib. Recombination linked TRBV7-6 to TRBJ2-5; the D gene lacks a confident call. The DNA sequence follows: TGTGCCAGCAGCCCATACCAAGAGACCCAGTACTTC. Translated, this gives CASSPYQETQYF.